This entry describes one T cell receptor beta chain. This record comes from a study of blood T cell repertoires in COVID-19. This CDR3 is built from 15 residues. V lost 5 bases, J lost 1 base, and 12 bases lay in between. Germline assignment: CDR1 LNHDA and CDR2 SQIVND (reference sequence). Per the study methods: By means of reference gene primer amplification, nucleated cell counts were estimated. Data came from immunoSEQ multiplex PCR; TCRdb stores just in-frame clones and leaves some out. That table is the source of V, J and clone size, and D and trimming were worked out from the DNA. The sample carries about 240,000 clones, around nine tenths recorded once.

This chain links TRBV19 with TRBJ1-5; D is uncertain. This receptor was obtained from an older woman with active or convalescent COVID-19. The sequenced material came from peripheral blood. The CDR3 DNA reads as TGTGCCAGTAGTTCTCAGGAAGTCAGCAATCAGCCCCAGCATTTT. Translating it yields CASSSQEVSNQPQHF.